This TCR beta chain was observed in a study of shared clonotypes between healthy human individuals. The germline CDR1 and CDR2 sequences are GTSNPN and SVGIG (reference sequence). This CDR3 has 14 residues. V lost 5 bases, J lost 2 bases, and 13 bases lay in between. On this clone itself: Only one base separates this from a far larger clonotype, so it likely reflects a read error.

Deep-level running was used for the assay. As handled by the study authors: Filtering was not the same, since immunoSEQ gave junction-only sequences without quality scores. The table came from immunoSEQ multiplex PCR; TCRdb's copy has only in-frame clones and leaves some out. From that table come the V and J calls and clone size; the DNA was used to work out D and trimming. The table has hundreds of thousands of clones, approximately 80% seen once. The sample consisted of PBMCs. The receptor was isolated from a middle-aged woman in good health. Some clones in this sample may be carry-over from other donors' samples. V and J are TRBV30 and TRBJ1-5; D gene unclear. The CDR3: CAWAAGQGNQPQHF. Written as DNA, the CDR3 is TGTGCCTGGGCCGCGGGTCAGGGCAATCAGCCCCAGCATTTT.